Here is one TCR beta chain with its context. What it binds is unknown. This sample was included in a study of OX40 agonist ivuxolimab in advanced cancers. Study overall: Dose-escalation subjects each had hepatocellular carcinoma, melanoma, renal cell or head and neck cancer. Participants, around 80% male, averaged approximately 65 years of age, ranging from 23 to 79. Points from the study as a whole: What antigens the expanded peripheral T cells recognized was never established.

The CDR3 contains 12 residues. Germline CDR1 MGHRA, CDR2 YSYEKL. The junction had 5 bases not matched to a gene; V was cut back by 4 bases and J by 10 bases. Clones were sequenced by immunoSEQ multiplex PCR, and TCRdb holds only the in-frame ones, with some missing. The sample includes under 30,000 clones, nearly 95% of them seen just once. It was autoimmune disease history or systemic immunosuppression that excluded patients. The sample consisted of CD4+ or CD8+ T cells sorted from blood, taken in a trial of the OX40 agonist ivuxolimab. The chain couples TRBV4-1 to TRBJ1-1; 8 bases are a match to TRBD1. This clonotype was sampled from an adult with an advanced solid tumor such as melanoma, head and neck, liver or kidney cancer. CDR3 residues: CASSLDRGAAFF. The CDR3 bases are TGCGCCAGCAGCCTCGACAGGGGAGCAGCTTTCTTT.